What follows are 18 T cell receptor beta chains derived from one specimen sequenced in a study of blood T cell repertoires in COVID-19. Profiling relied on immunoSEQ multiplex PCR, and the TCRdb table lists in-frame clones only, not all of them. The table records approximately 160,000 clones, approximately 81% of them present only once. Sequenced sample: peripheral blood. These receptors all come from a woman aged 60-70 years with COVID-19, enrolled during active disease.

The CDR3 region is CSARERDTQYF. The CDR3 nucleotides are TGCAGTGCTAGAGAGAGAGATACGCAGTATTTT. The rearrangement joins TRBV20-1 to TRBJ2-3; D not certain. Trimming stripped 0 bases from V and 5 bases from J, with 3 bases between. This CDR3 has 11 residues. Per the germline V gene, CDR1 is DFQATT and CDR2 is SNEGSKA (reference sequence).

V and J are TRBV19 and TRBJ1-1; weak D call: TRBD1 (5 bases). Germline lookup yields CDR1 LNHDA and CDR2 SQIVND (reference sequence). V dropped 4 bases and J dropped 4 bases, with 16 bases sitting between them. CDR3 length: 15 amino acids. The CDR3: CASSTGGVPGTEAFF. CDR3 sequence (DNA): TGTGCCAGTAGTACCGGGGGGGTCCCGGGCACTGAAGCTTTCTTT.

CDR3 region: CASSIGFNYGYTF. The CDR3 nucleotides read TGTGCCAGTAGTATCGGTTTTAACTATGGCTACACCTTC. The chain joins TRBV19 to TRBJ1-2; D ambiguous. There are 13 residues in the CDR3. CDR1 is LNHDA, CDR2 SQIVND, per germline (reference sequence). V was trimmed by 3 bases and J by 1 base, leaving 6 bases between them.

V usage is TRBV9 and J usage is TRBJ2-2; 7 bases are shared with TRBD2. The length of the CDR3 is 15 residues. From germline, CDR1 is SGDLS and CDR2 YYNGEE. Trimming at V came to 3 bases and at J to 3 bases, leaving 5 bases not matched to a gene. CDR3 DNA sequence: TGTGCCAGCAGCGGCGCAGGGAGGGACACCGGGGAGCTGTTTTTT. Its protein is CASSGAGRDTGELFF. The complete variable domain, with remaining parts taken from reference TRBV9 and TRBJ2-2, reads DSGVTQTPKHLITATGQRVTLRCSPRSGDLSVYWYQQSLDQGLQFLIQYYNGEERAKGNILERFSAQQFPDLHSELNLSSLELGDSALYFCASSGAGRDTGELFFGEGSRLTVL.

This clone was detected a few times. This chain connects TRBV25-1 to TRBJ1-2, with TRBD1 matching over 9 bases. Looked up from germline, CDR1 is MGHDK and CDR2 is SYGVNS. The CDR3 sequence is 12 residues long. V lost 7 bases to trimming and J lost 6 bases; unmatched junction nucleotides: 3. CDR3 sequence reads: CASTRDRDGYTF. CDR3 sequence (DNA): TGTGCCAGCACCAGGGACAGGGATGGCTACACCTTC.

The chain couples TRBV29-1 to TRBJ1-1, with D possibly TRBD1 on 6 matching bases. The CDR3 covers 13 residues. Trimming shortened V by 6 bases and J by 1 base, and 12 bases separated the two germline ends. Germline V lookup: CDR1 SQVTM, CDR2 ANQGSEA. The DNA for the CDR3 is TGCAGCGTGTCACAGGGTTCGAACACTGAAGCTTTCTTT. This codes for CSVSQGSNTEAFF.

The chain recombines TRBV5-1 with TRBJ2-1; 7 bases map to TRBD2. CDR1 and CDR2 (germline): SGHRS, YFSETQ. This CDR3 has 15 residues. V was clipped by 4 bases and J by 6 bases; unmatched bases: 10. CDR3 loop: CASSITGTTSNEQFF. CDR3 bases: TGCGCCAGCAGCATAACCGGGACTACCTCCAATGAGCAGTTCTTC.

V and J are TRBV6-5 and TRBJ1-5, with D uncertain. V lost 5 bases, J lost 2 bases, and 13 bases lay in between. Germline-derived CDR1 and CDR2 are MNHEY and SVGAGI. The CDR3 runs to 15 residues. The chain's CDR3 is CASSRNGDGNQPQHF. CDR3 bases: TGTGCCAGCAGTCGGAACGGGGATGGCAATCAGCCCCAGCATTTT.

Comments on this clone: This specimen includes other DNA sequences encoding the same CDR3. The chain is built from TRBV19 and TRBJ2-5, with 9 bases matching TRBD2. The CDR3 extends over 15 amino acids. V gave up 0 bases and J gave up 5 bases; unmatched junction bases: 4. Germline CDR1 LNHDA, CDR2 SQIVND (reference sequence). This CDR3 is CASSIDSGSGETQYF. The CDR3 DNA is TGTGCCAGTAGTATAGATAGCGGGAGTGGCGAGACCCAGTACTTC.

The CDR3 loop reads CASSRQGSGIQYF. The CDR3 DNA sequence: TGTGCCAGCAGCCGACAGGGCTCGGGCATTCAGTACTTC. V is TRBV5-4 and J is TRBJ2-4; 7 bases align to TRBD1. Germline V gives CDR1 SGHNT, CDR2 YYREEE (reference sequence). V lost 4 bases to trimming and J lost 9 bases; unmatched junction nucleotides: 7. This CDR3 is built from 13 residues.

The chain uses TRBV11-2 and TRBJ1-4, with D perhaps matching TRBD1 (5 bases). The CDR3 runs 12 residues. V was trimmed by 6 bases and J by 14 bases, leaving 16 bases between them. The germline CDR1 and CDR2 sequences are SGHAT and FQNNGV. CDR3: CASSLLRDKLFF. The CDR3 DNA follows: TGTGCCAGCAGTCTACTCAGGGATAAGCTGTTTTTT.

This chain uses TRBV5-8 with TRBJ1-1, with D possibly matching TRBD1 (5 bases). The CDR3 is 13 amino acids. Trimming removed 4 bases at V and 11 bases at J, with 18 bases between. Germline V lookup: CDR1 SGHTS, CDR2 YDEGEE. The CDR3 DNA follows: TGTGCCAGCAGCCAAGGAGAGGGGAGGGGCGCTTTCTTT. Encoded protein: CASSQGEGRGAFF.

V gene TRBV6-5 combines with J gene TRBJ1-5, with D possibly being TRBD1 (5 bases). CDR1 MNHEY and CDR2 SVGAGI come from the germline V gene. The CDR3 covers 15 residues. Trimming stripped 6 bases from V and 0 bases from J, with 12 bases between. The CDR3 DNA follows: TGTGCCAGCAGCTCCGGGACTAATAGCAATCAGCCCCAGCATTTT. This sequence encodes CASSSGTNSNQPQHF.

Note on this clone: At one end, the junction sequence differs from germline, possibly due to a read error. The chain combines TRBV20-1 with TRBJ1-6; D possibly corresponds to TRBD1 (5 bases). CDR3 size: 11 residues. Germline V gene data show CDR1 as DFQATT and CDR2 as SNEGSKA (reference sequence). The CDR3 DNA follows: TGTGCTCCCGGGGGGATTTCACCCCTCCACTTT. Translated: CAPGGISPLHF.

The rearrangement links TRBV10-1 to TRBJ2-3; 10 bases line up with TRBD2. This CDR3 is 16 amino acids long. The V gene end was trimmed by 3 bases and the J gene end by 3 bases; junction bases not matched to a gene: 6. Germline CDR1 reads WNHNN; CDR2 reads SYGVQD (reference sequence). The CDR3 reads CASSDTGTSETDTQYF. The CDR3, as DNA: TGCGCCAGCAGTGATACCGGGACTAGCGAAACAGATACGCAGTATTTT.

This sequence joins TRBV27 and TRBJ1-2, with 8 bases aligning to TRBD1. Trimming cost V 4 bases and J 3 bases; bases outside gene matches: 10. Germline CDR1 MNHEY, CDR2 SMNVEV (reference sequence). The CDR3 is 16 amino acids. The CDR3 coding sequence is TGTGCCAGCAGTTCGCGACAGGGGAGAAAGGACTATGGCTACACCTTC. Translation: CASSSRQGRKDYGYTF.

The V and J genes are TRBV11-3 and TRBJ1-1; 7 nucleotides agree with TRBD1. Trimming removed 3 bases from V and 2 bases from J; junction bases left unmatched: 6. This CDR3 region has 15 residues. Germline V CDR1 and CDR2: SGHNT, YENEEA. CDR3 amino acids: CASSFSGTDNTEAFF. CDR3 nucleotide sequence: TGTGCCAGCAGCTTCTCGGGGACAGATAACACTGAAGCTTTCTTT.

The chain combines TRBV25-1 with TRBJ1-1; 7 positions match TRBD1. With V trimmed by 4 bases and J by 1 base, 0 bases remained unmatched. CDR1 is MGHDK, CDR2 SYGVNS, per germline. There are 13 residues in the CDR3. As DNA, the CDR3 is TGTGCCAGCAGTGCAGGGGGGAACACTGAAGCTTTCTTT. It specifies CASSAGGNTEAFF.